This TCR beta chain was profiled in a study of Ad26.COV2.S vaccination and SARS-CoV-2 variants (dated by TCRdb to the early 2020s). Concerning the study at large: Donors in the vaccine arm were drawn from COV1001, a phase I-IIa trial of Ad26.COV2.S in healthy adults that was multicentre, randomized, double-blind and placebo-controlled. The TCR-sequenced set comprised about 32 samples: approximately 19 Ad26.COV2.S vaccine recipients, 5 placebo recipients and 8 SARS-CoV-2 convalescent individuals. Sequencing of the TCRbeta repertoire served to evaluate the specificity and breadth of SARS-CoV-2-reactive T cell receptors following Ad26.COV2.S vaccination. Investigators did not know the trial group allocation while performing experiments and assessing outcomes. Ad26.COV2.S was administered intramuscularly at a dose of 5x10^10 or 1x10^11 viral particles, either as one shot or as two shots given 56 days apart. Participants in the trial were split at random into five groups of five each, receiving low-dose or high-dose Ad26.COV2.S once or twice, or else placebo on both occasions.

TCRbeta CDR3 regions were sequenced with the immunoSEQ Assay. After extraction, genomic DNA underwent amplification by bias-controlled multiplex PCR, followed by high-throughput sequencing. Turning to the authors' computational methods: To quantify the absolute abundance of each unique TCRbeta CDR3 region, sequences were collapsed and filtered. T cell fraction was estimated by normalizing TCRbeta template counts to usable DNA, with usable DNA measured through amplification of reference genes found in all nucleated cells. Repertoire TCRs were annotated as SARS-CoV-2-specific when V gene, CDR3 amino acid sequence and J gene were exactly matched to a known reactive TCR set. The reference SARS-CoV-2 TCR set was derived from MIRA and filtered for enrichment in COVID-19-positive ImmuneCODE repertoires, a step that removed public or cross-reactive TCRs. Based on the MIRA antigens, annotated TCRs were further analysed at the level of specific ORF or position within ORF. Breadth was defined as annotated unique rearrangements over total unique productive rearrangements; depth was the summed frequency of those rearrangements. TCR breadth was compared between groups using two-sided Wilcoxon rank-sum tests. TCRdb obtained this table from immuneACCESS and retained in-frame rearrangements with V and J assigned. These tables miss some clones; where compared with another copy, unresolved V genes account for less than half of the shortfall, and the remainder is unexplained. V, J and clone size are those of that table, while D and trimming were read from the DNA. In all, the sample holds some 480,000 clones, and around nine tenths of those were seen once. In total, the top ten clones hold roughly 13% of the sample.

The full study reports these points: After vaccination, spike-specific CD8+ and CD4+ T cell responses were reported to show substantial breadth. Non-spike TCR breadth was comparable between vaccine and placebo recipients, consistent with the vaccine containing only spike. The authors noted that total T cell responses may have been underestimated by the TCR breadth and depth analyses. Comparing responses between vaccine doses or regimens was not something the study was powered to do. Higher spike-specific TCR breadth was observed in Ad26.COV2.S recipients than in placebo recipients (P = 0.0014).

This clone was found a few times. Its antigen is currently not known. No much larger clone is present one base from it, and per-base qualities are unavailable. CDR1 LNHNV and CDR2 YYDKDF were looked up in the germline V gene (reference sequence). The V and J ends are trimmed by 8 bases and 0 bases, leaving 16 bases between them. Counted from cysteine to phenylalanine, this CDR3 has 15 amino acids. Only the CDR3 region is kept as DNA, spanning 45 bases read in frame from base 1. The treatment or condition label here, explained by the study, means: about 20 received Ad26.COV2.S at low or high dose, single or two shots; 5 received placebo; per-sample allocation not given. For vaccine and placebo recipients, the sequenced repertoires came from samples collected on day 63 after the first injection. Cohort 1b enrolled 25 adults aged 18-55 years at a single site in Boston, USA, between 29 July and 7 August 2020. Ad26.COV2.S consisted of a replication-incompetent adenovirus type 26 vector by which a prefusion-stabilized SARS-CoV-2 spike protein from the original Wuhan strain was expressed.

This chain is built from TRBV15 and TRBJ1-1; the best D guess is TRBD1, with 5 bases matching. The TCR was taken from a person between 18 and 59 years old who received the Ad26.COV2.S COVID-19 vaccine or a placebo. The material was peripheral blood, obtained in a trial of Ad26.COV2.S vaccine versus placebo. The DNA sequence is as follows: TGTGCCACCGCCACAGGACGGCCCATGAACACTGAAGCTTTCTTT. Translation gives CATATGRPMNTEAFF.